This TCR beta chain was found in a study of blood T cells in healthy people across ages. V dropped 1 base and J dropped 4 bases, with 11 bases sitting between them. Looked up from germline, CDR1 is SGHRS and CDR2 is YFSETQ. CDR3 size: 15 residues. The second PCR ran about 6 to 12 cycles with a sample-barcoded 5' primer and J-beta primers. TCRdb called the 5' RACE reads again in MiXCR, with one record for every CDR3 protein. The top ten hold approximately 22% of the sample, which has 600,000 to 850,000 distinct CDR3 sequences, around 40% seen once. The TCR sequence derives from a woman aged 55-69 years in good health. Sequences were obtained from blood. The V gene is TRBV5-1, the J gene TRBJ1-4; TRBD1 is a possible D gene (5 bases). The CDR3 DNA reads as TGCGCCAGCAGCTTGCAGGGAACCGTTAATGAAAAACTGTTTTTT. Translated, it gives CASSLQGTVNEKLFF.